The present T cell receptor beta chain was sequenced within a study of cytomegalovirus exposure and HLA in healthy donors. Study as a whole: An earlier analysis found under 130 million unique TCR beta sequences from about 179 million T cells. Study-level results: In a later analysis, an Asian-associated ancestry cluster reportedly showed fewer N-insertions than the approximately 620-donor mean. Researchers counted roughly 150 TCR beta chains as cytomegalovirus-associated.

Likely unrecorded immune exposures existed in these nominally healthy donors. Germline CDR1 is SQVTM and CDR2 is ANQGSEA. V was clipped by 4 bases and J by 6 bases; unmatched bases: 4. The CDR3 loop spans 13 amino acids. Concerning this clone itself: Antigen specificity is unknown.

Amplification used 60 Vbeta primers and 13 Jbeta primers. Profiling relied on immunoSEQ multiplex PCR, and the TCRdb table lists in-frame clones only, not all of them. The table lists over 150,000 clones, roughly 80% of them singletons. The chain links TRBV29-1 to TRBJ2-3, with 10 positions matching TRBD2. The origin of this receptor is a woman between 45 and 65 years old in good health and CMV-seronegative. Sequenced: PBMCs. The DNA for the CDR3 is TGCAGCGTTGGTCCTAGCGGGAGTGATACGCAGTATTTT. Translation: CSVGPSGSDTQYF.